These 5 T cell receptor beta chains came from one sample sequenced in a study of Ad26.COV2.S vaccination and SARS-CoV-2 variants. The table came from immunoSEQ multiplex PCR; TCRdb's copy has only in-frame clones and leaves some out. This table holds about 350,000 clones, around 90% found once. The sequencing used peripheral blood, collected after recovery from COVID-19. These receptor sequences come from a human donor who had recovered from COVID-19.

This clone was detected only a few times. The chain recombines TRBV5-1 with TRBJ2-1, with 7 positions matching TRBD2. The ends lost 0 bases at V and 11 bases at J; junction bases unmatched: 17. This CDR3 has 17 residues. The germline V gene encodes CDR1 SGHRS and CDR2 YFSETQ. This chain's CDR3 is CASSLETGGTKPFQQFF. CDR3 coding DNA: TGCGCCAGCAGCTTGGAGACGGGGGGAACAAAACCTTTCCAGCAGTTCTTC.

The rearrangement joins TRBV9 to TRBJ2-7, with 16 bases aligning to TRBD2. The ends lost 3 bases at V and 4 bases at J; junction bases unmatched: 7. The V gene's germline CDR1 is SGDLS and CDR2 YYNGEE. The CDR3 contains 17 residues. The CDR3 nucleotides read TGTGCCAGCAGCGAGGGGACTAGCGGGGGGGCCGGTTACGAGCAGTACTTC. This translates into CASSEGTSGGAGYEQYF. Complete variable domain (other parts from reference TRBV9 and TRBJ2-7): DSGVTQTPKHLITATGQRVTLRCSPRSGDLSVYWYQQSLDQGLQFLIQYYNGEERAKGNILERFSAQQFPDLHSELNLSSLELGDSALYFCASSEGTSGGAGYEQYFGPGTRLTVT.

The chain has TRBV6-2 or TRBV6-3 and TRBJ2-7, with 10 nucleotides matching TRBD1. This CDR3 has 18 residues. Per germline, CDR1 MNHEY and CDR2 SVGEGT. V lost 2 bases and J lost 1; bases outside the gene matches: 11. The CDR3 reads CASSYTWDRGVRSYEQYF. CDR3 sequence (DNA): TGTGCCAGCAGTTACACCTGGGACAGGGGAGTAAGGTCCTACGAGCAGTACTTC.

The chain uses TRBV5-1 and TRBJ2-1; 11 positions match TRBD1. This CDR3 is built from 13 residues. Unmatched junction bases numbered 1, after V lost 4 bases and J lost 7 bases. The germline gives CDR1 SGHRS, CDR2 YFSETQ. CDR3 sequence reads: CASSRDRGNEQFF. Here the CDR3 DNA reads TGCGCCAGCAGCCGGGACAGGGGGAATGAGCAGTTCTTC.

This chain uses TRBV11-2 with TRBJ2-1, with 9 positions matching TRBD2. The CDR3 consists of 15 residues. In germline, CDR1 is SGHAT, CDR2 FQNNGV. V trimming: 4 bases; J trimming: 2 bases; junction bases outside the gene matches: 3. The CDR3 nucleotides read TGTGCCAGCAGCTCTAGCGGGGAGGCCTACAATGAGCAGTTCTTC. It encodes CASSSSGEAYNEQFF. Full variable domain (missing parts from reference TRBV11-2 and TRBJ2-1): EAGVAQSPRYKIIEKRQSVAFWCNPISGHATLYWYQQILGQGPKLLIQFQNNGVVDDSQLPKDRFSAERLKGVDSTLKIQPAKLEDSAVYLCASSSSGEAYNEQFFGPGTRLTVL.